This T cell receptor beta chain was documented in a study of regulatory T cells in long-lasting Graves disease. This clonotype is a singleton in its sample. Its antigen is not known. A read error may account for a junction end that differs from germline. General study results and limits: Those with persistent disease had in common more public clonotypes (2,741) than new patients (approximately 920). Repertoires from persistent disease leaned toward TRBV28, TRBJ1-2 and TRBJ2-5.

Noted time point: newly diagnosed GD, antithyroid drugs for less than 3 months. The TCR library used RNA extracted from PBMCs. Investigators prepared the TCR beta libraries by applying iRepertoire HTBI primers and Arm-PCR of CDR3 regions. TCRdb analysed the multiplex PCR reads with MiXCR anew, one entry per CDR3 protein. The table shows approximately 270,000 distinct CDR3 sequences, with approximately 20% occurring only once. There are 12 residues in the CDR3. Germline CDR1 MDHEN, CDR2 SYDVKM. The same data also went into a second study, on T cells in Graves' hyperthyroidism and ophthalmopathy.

This rearrangement joins TRBV28 to TRBJ2-3, with 9 positions matching TRBD1. Material: peripheral blood mononuclear cells (PBMCs), obtained at new diagnosis, from a patient treated with antithyroid drugs. This clonotype was obtained from a woman aged 25 to 45 with Graves disease. The DNA of the CDR3 is TGTGCCAGCAGTTACTTTGGGACAGGGCTTAACTTT. This encodes CASSYFGTGLNF.